The 27 T cell receptor beta chains presented below share a single source sample, sequenced in a study of T cells in Graves' hyperthyroidism and ophthalmopathy. TCR beta CDR3 regions were amplified from RNA. When the TCR CDR3 underwent first-round RT-PCR, the HTBI primer set was used. TCRdb recomputed calls from the multiplex PCR reads with MiXCR, one row per CDR3 protein. The repertoire holds 640,000 or so distinct CDR3 sequences, with 14% as singletons. Material: blood. The receptors derive from a woman under 30 with Graves' ophthalmopathy.

This clonotype was seen ten or more times. The CDR3, as DNA: TGTGCCAGCAGTTACTCTCCTAGCGGGGTACCGAGCTCCTACAATGAGCAGTTCTTC. Translation: CASSYSPSGVPSSYNEQFF. V gene TRBV6-2 or TRBV6-3 combines with J gene TRBJ2-1; 9 bases are a match to TRBD2. Germline CDR1 reads MNHEY; CDR2 reads SVGEGT. This CDR3 comprises 19 residues. The V gene end was trimmed by 0 bases and the J gene end by 0 bases; junction bases not matched to a gene: 9.

The genes are TRBV5-1 and TRBJ2-7; D ambiguous. With 1 base removed from V and 3 bases from J, the gap between germline ends came to 8 bases. CDR3 length: 13 amino acids. The germline V gene has CDR1 SGHRS and CDR2 YFSETQ. CDR3 sequence reads: CASSLYRDYEQYF. The DNA of the CDR3 is TGCGCCAGCAGCTTGTATAGGGACTACGAGCAGTACTTC.

This clonotype came up many times. CDR3 nucleotide sequence: TGCAGTGCTAGACCCCGGGACAGGGTTAAGAATGAGCAGTTCTTC. Translated, it gives CSARPRDRVKNEQFF. The chain couples TRBV20-1 to TRBJ2-1; 9 nucleotides line up with TRBD1. CDR3 size: 15 residues. Germline V lookup: CDR1 DFQATT, CDR2 SNEGSKA (reference sequence). Trimming cost V 2 bases and J 7 bases; bases outside gene matches: 9.

This clonotype showed up many times. The chain joins TRBV7-3 to TRBJ2-3; no firm D call. The CDR3 loop spans 13 amino acids. Per the germline V gene, CDR1 is SGHTA and CDR2 is FQGTGA. Between the trimmed V and J ends, which lost 8 bases and 4 bases, there was a span of 13 bases. As DNA, the CDR3 is TGTGCCAGCGGGCCAGGCGGCTCAGATACGCAGTATTTT. This gives the protein CASGPGGSDTQYF.

The CDR3 bases are TGTGCCAGCAGCGCCCTCGGACAGGACTACAATGAGCAGTTCTTC. Translation: CASSALGQDYNEQFF. The chain joins TRBV9 to TRBJ2-1; 7 nucleotides align to TRBD1. This CDR3 has 15 amino acids. Germline loops: CDR1 SGDLS, CDR2 YYNGEE. After removal of 3 bases from V and 3 bases from J, the junction contained 6 bases not matched to a gene.

This clonotype was counted many times. The chain recombines TRBV30 with TRBJ2-3; D is unresolved. The V end was cut by 2 bases, the J end by 5 bases, with 11 bases between. Per the germline V gene, CDR1 is GTSNPN and CDR2 is SVGIG (reference sequence). This CDR3 region has 13 residues. The CDR3: CAWSFQFRDTQYF. Here the CDR3 DNA reads TGTGCCTGGAGTTTCCAGTTCCGAGATACGCAGTATTTT.

V and J are TRBV7-3 and TRBJ2-1; TRBD2 matches 7 bases. CDR1 and CDR2 (germline): SGHTA, FQGTGA. J was trimmed by 5 bases and V by 4 bases; bases with no gene match: 8. This CDR3 is built from 15 residues. For the CDR3, the DNA is TGTGCCAGCAGCTCCTGGGCGGGGGAGCACAATGAGCAGTTCTTC. Translating it yields CASSSWAGEHNEQFF.

In this sample, this clonotype turned up a few times. V is TRBV28 and J is TRBJ1-5; D uncertain. CDR1 and CDR2 (germline): MDHEN, SYDVKM. Trimming pared 3 bases from V and 0 bases from J, leaving 24 bases between. CDR3 length equals 20 residues. The CDR3 is CASSFYGDSPLLYSNQPQHF. As DNA, the CDR3 is TGTGCCAGCAGTTTCTACGGGGATTCCCCTCTTTTATATAGCAATCAGCCCCAGCATTTT.

This chain uses TRBV4-1 with TRBJ2-7; D is uncertain. Looked up from germline, CDR1 is MGHRA and CDR2 is YSYEKL. This CDR3 region has 15 residues. Trimming removed 0 bases from V and 1 base from J, with 10 bases in between. CDR3 DNA: TGCGCCAGCAGCCAAGATCGTGCAGCGTCCTACGAGCAGTACTTC. Protein: CASSQDRAASYEQYF.

This clonotype appeared many times. The chain couples TRBV6-1 to TRBJ2-3, with 8 nucleotides matching TRBD1. The CDR3 is 17 residues long. Per germline, CDR1 MNHNS and CDR2 SASEGT. The junction had 13 bases not matched to a gene; V was cut back by 5 bases and J by 3 bases. CDR3 in amino acids: CASSRSRTGLATDTQYF. The CDR3 DNA reads TGTGCCAGCAGTCGATCAAGGACAGGGCTAGCGACAGATACGCAGTATTTT.

Regarding this clonotype: A clone one base away is much larger, so this may be a read error. V gene TRBV6-2 or TRBV6-3 combines with J gene TRBJ2-1; 11 bases line up with TRBD2. CDR3 size: 17 residues. Germline V gene data show CDR1 as MNHEY and CDR2 as SVGEGT. Here the CDR3 DNA reads TGTGTCAGCAGTTACTCGGGACTAGCGGCCTCCTACAATGAGCAGTTCTTC. Its protein is CVSSYSGLAASYNEQFF.

This clonotype has a handful of counts. The J gene is TRBJ2-3, the V gene TRBV10-3, with D possibly TRBD1 on 5 matching bases. The CDR3 consists of 14 residues. V gave up 2 bases and J gave up 6 bases, with 12 bases separating them. Germline V gives CDR1 ENHRY, CDR2 SYGVKD. This CDR3 reads CAISEGHPADTQYF. The CDR3, as DNA: TGTGCCATCAGTGAGGGACATCCCGCTGATACGCAGTATTTT.

At least ten counts were recorded for this clonotype. This sequence joins TRBV20-1 and TRBJ1-6, with D perhaps matching TRBD1 (6 bases). Germline loops: CDR1 DFQATT, CDR2 SNEGSKA (reference sequence). V dropped 0 bases and J dropped 6 bases, with 9 bases sitting between them. The length of the CDR3 is 14 residues. The CDR3 protein is CSARDQGGNSPLHF. As DNA, the CDR3 is TGCAGTGCTAGAGATCAAGGGGGTAATTCACCCCTCCACTTT.

This clonotype was seen ten or more times. The chain couples TRBV4-1 to TRBJ2-5; maybe TRBD2 (7 bases). The germline V and J ends were trimmed by 3 bases and 3 bases, with 14 bases remaining between them. This CDR3 is 15 amino acids long. Germline CDR1 MGHRA, CDR2 YSYEKL. CDR3 protein: CASSQQRGGEETQYF. Written as DNA, the CDR3 is TGCGCCAGCAGCCAGCAGAGGGGGGGAGAAGAGACCCAGTACTTC.

In its sample, this clonotype was seen many times. V is TRBV2 and J is TRBJ2-1; maybe TRBD1 (5 bases). The CDR3 loop spans 13 amino acids. From germline, CDR1 is SNHLY and CDR2 FYNNEI. V was clipped by 5 bases and J by 9 bases, with 14 bases between them. CDR3: CASSSGNWGEQFF. In nucleotides, the CDR3 is TGTGCCAGCAGTTCAGGGAATTGGGGTGAGCAGTTCTTC. The complete variable domain, with remaining parts taken from reference TRBV2 and TRBJ2-1, reads EPEVTQTPSHQVTQMGQEVILRCVPISNHLYFYWYRQILGQKVEFLVSFYNNEISEKSEIFDDQFSVERPDGSNFTLKIRSTKLEDSAMYFCASSSGNWGEQFFGPGTRLTVL.

The chain carries TRBV29-1 and TRBJ2-5, with 16 bases that match TRBD2. Germline trimming cut 2 bases from V and 2 bases from J; bases unmatched to any gene: 11. Germline lookup yields CDR1 SQVTM and CDR2 ANQGSEA. The CDR3 spans 19 residues. The CDR3 loop reads CSVEITGTSGRAPQETQYF. CDR3 DNA: TGCAGCGTTGAAATAACCGGGACTAGCGGGAGGGCCCCTCAAGAGACCCAGTACTTC.

This clonotype has only a few counts. The chain joins TRBV6-2 or TRBV6-3 to TRBJ2-7; D is uncertain. Trimming stripped 2 bases from V and 3 bases from J, with 11 bases between. The CDR3 is made up of 14 amino acids. CDR1 MNHEY and CDR2 SVGEGT come from the germline V gene. CDR3 sequence: CASSYLGAFYEQYF. The DNA of the CDR3 is TGTGCCAGCAGTTACCTTGGAGCTTTCTACGAGCAGTACTTC.

This clonotype has at least ten counts. The chain couples TRBV18 to TRBJ1-1, with no clear D. V shed 3 bases and J shed 3 bases, with 11 bases lying between them. Germline V gene lookup returns CDR1 KGHSH and CDR2 LQKENI. This CDR3 region has 14 residues. CDR3 coding DNA: TGTGCCAGCTCACCCCCGGGGATGGACACTGAAGCTTTCTTT. Its translation is CASSPPGMDTEAFF.

This clonotype was recorded at least ten times. The rearrangement links TRBV28 to TRBJ1-1; 7 bases line up with TRBD1. The germline V gene encodes CDR1 MDHEN and CDR2 SYDVKM. Trimming cost V 6 bases and J 4 bases; bases outside gene matches: 11. CDR3 length: 15 amino acids. The CDR3 here is CASRSPGGGGTEAFF. The CDR3 DNA sequence: TGTGCCAGCAGATCTCCAGGGGGAGGGGGCACTGAAGCTTTCTTT. Using reference TRBV28 and TRBJ1-1 for the parts outside the CDR3, the full variable domain is DVKVTQSSRYLVKRTGEKVFLECVQDMDHENMFWYRQDPGLGLRLIYFSYDVKMKEKGDIPEGYSVSREKKERFSLILESASTNQTSMYLCASRSPGGGGTEAFFGQGTRLTVV.

This clonotype was seen at least ten times. The chain couples TRBV24-1 to TRBJ2-1; a weak D match, TRBD2 (5 bases). CDR1 and CDR2 (germline): KGHDR, SFDVKD. V lost 4 bases to trimming and J lost 6 bases, with 9 bases between them. This CDR3 comprises 13 residues. The CDR3 nucleotides are TGTGCCACCAGTGACCCTGGACTCAATGAGCAGTTCTTC. Translated, it gives CATSDPGLNEQFF.

A single count supports this clonotype. The CDR3 here is CSARVSGRAGYEQYF. CDR3 DNA sequence: TGCAGTGCTAGAGTTAGCGGGAGGGCCGGCTACGAGCAGTACTTC. The chain carries TRBV20-1 and TRBJ2-7, with TRBD2 matching 11 bases. Germline values: CDR1 DFQATT, CDR2 SNEGSKA (reference sequence). The length of the CDR3 is 15 residues. V was pared by 1 base and J by 3 bases, with 5 bases of the junction left unmatched.

This clonotype was seen at least ten times. J is TRBJ1-1 and V is TRBV9; D call uncertain. Germline lookup yields CDR1 SGDLS and CDR2 YYNGEE. V lost 3 bases and J 0 bases, leaving 6 bases between the germline ends. CDR3 length equals 13 residues. The CDR3 sequence is CASSGRVNTEAFF. The CDR3 bases are TGTGCCAGCAGCGGCCGGGTGAACACTGAAGCTTTCTTT.

This clonotype was seen ten or more times. The rearrangement joins TRBV24-1 to TRBJ2-1; 8 bases are a match to TRBD2. With V trimmed by 4 bases and J by 8 bases, 12 bases remained unmatched. The CDR3 contains 16 residues. Germline values: CDR1 KGHDR, CDR2 SFDVKD. Written as DNA, the CDR3 is TGTGCCACCAGTGAACCTGGGACTAGAATAGGCTATGAGCAGTTCTTC. It specifies CATSEPGTRIGYEQFF.

The table lists this clonotype with many counts. V is TRBV6-8 and J is TRBJ2-5, with D possibly TRBD2 on 5 matching bases. The CDR3 sequence is 12 residues long. The V gene lost 8 bases and the J gene lost 2 bases, with 9 bases spanning the gap. Per the germline V gene, CDR1 is MNHGY and CDR2 is SAAAGT. CDR3 sequence reads: CASGGIQETQYF. The CDR3 DNA follows: TGTGCCAGCGGAGGCATTCAAGAGACCCAGTACTTC.

This clonotype occurred many times. The chain combines TRBV5-6 with TRBJ1-5; D is unclear. There are 15 residues in the CDR3. The V gene's germline CDR1 is SGHDT and CDR2 YYEEEE. V shed 0 bases and J shed 2 bases, with 9 bases lying between them. The CDR3 DNA is TGTGCCAGCAGCTTGGGATACTGGGGCAATCAGCCCCAGCATTTT. Translated, it gives CASSLGYWGNQPQHF.

This clonotype was seen ten or more times. V usage is TRBV11-2 and J usage is TRBJ2-3; weak D call: TRBD2 (5 bases). The CDR3 runs to 16 residues. Germline CDR1 is SGHAT and CDR2 is FQNNGV. Trimming pared 6 bases from V and 0 bases from J, leaving 16 bases between. CDR3 amino acids: CASRRRLWTSTDTQYF. The CDR3 bases are TGTGCCAGCAGACGCAGGCTCTGGACTAGCACAGATACGCAGTATTTT.

This clonotype was detected a few times. The chain combines TRBV3-1 with TRBJ2-6, with D perhaps matching TRBD2 (6 bases). V was shortened by 4 bases and J by 0 bases, with 13 bases between the two germline ends. This CDR3 contains 17 residues. Looked up from germline, CDR1 is LGHDT and CDR2 is YNNKEL (reference sequence). CDR3: CASSRRDGSSGANVLTF. The CDR3, as DNA: TGTGCCAGCAGCCGGAGGGACGGGAGCTCTGGGGCCAACGTCCTGACTTTC.